This TCR beta chain was identified during a study of lymphopenia after photon versus proton radiotherapy. Study observations and caveats: In patients who died, overall survival fell as post-nadir TCR diversity dropped more. Relative stability marked proton patients; photon patients lost diversity and naive cells. Authors raise, but do not show, better survival with proton therapy. Post-nadir diversity loss with photons came from oligoclonal expansion, particularly CD8+ Temra cells.

Assay: immunoSEQ multiplex PCR; the TCRdb copy retains only in-frame clones and omits some. The sample lists roughly 18,000 clones; almost 85% were seen once. Concerning this clone: The target antigen is unknown.

The germline gives CDR1 SNHLY, CDR2 FYNNEI. This CDR3 contains 13 residues. V lost 6 bases and J 1 base, leaving 9 bases between the germline ends. This specimen was peripheral blood, taken from a patient treated with photon-based radiotherapy. The clonotype comes from a woman in her forties or fifties with pancreatic cancer. J is TRBJ2-5 and V is TRBV2, with D tentatively TRBD1 (6 bases). For the CDR3, the DNA is TGTGCCAGCAGGGGACACCTCCAAGAGACCCAGTACTTC. Translated: CASRGHLQETQYF.